The 23 T cell receptor beta chains presented below share a single source sample, sequenced in a study of blood T cell repertoires in COVID-19. Sequencing was performed with immunoSEQ multiplex PCR; in TCRdb, only in-frame clones are kept and a portion is missing. The sample lists some 120,000 clones, 65% to 85% seen once, with 1.9% in the top ten. The sequencing sample was made of peripheral blood. The receptors shown here come from an older man with acute or convalescent COVID-19.

V is TRBV12-3 or TRBV12-4 and J is TRBJ1-5, with D maybe TRBD1 (6 bases). Between the trimmed V and J ends, which lost 4 bases and 6 bases, there was a span of 10 bases. The CDR3 consists of 13 residues. The CDR3 DNA is TGTGCCAGCAGTTGGACAGAGCCTCAGCCCCAGCATTTT. Protein sequence: CASSWTEPQPQHF.

The chain employs TRBV3-1 (or the pseudogene TRBV3-2) and TRBJ1-1; tentative D call: TRBD1 (6 bases). Deletions cut 1 base from V and 3 bases from J, with 15 bases between. The CDR3 has 16 amino acids. Per the germline V gene, CDR1 is LGHDT and CDR2 is YNNKEL (reference sequence). The CDR3 protein is CASSQGIQGTDTEAFF. The DNA for the CDR3 is TGTGCCAGCAGCCAAGGGATACAGGGTACGGACACTGAAGCTTTCTTT.

The chain has TRBV29-1 and TRBJ1-4; D call uncertain. V lost 6 bases and J 7 bases, leaving 9 bases between the germline ends. The CDR3 sequence is 11 residues long. From germline, CDR1 is SQVTM and CDR2 ANQGSEA. The CDR3 is CSVARGEKLFF. The CDR3 bases are TGCAGCGTCGCCCGGGGTGAAAAACTGTTTTTT.

V usage is TRBV7-2 and J usage is TRBJ1-4; tentatively, D is TRBD1 (5 bases). The germline V and J ends were trimmed by 1 base and 8 bases, with 11 bases remaining between them. The CDR3 has 14 amino acids. Germline V gives CDR1 SGHTA, CDR2 FQGNSA. The CDR3 DNA is TGTGCCAGCAGCTTAGTTACAGGAGGGGAAAAACTGTTTTTT. This encodes CASSLVTGGEKLFF.

The CDR3 DNA follows: TGTGCCAGCAGCCTGAACGGGGGGTCCATGAACACTGAAGCTTTCTTT. This sequence encodes CASSLNGGSMNTEAFF. The chain carries TRBV6-2 or TRBV6-3 and TRBJ1-1; TRBD1 is a possible D gene (5 bases). This CDR3 contains 16 residues. Trimming pared 6 bases from V and 0 bases from J, leaving 17 bases between. Germline assignment: CDR1 MNHEY and CDR2 SVGEGT.

The rearrangement uses TRBV2 and TRBJ1-4; TRBD1 might be the D (5 bases). Trimming cost V 3 bases and J 10 bases, with 6 bases left between them. This CDR3 region has 11 residues. Looked up from germline, CDR1 is SNHLY and CDR2 is FYNNEI. DNA of the CDR3: TGTGCCAGCAGTGACAGGGCAAAACTGTTTTTT. Its protein is CASSDRAKLFF.

The gene calls are TRBV24-1 and TRBJ1-2; 10 bases align to TRBD1. The V gene's germline CDR1 is KGHDR and CDR2 SFDVKD. The CDR3 consists of 15 residues. The V and J ends lost 4 bases and 4 bases, in that order; junction bases with no gene match: 5. Here the CDR3 DNA reads TGTGCCACCAGTGACCGTCGACAGGGGGCCTATGGCTACACCTTC. It yields the protein CATSDRRQGAYGYTF.

A few counts support this clone. As DNA, the CDR3 is TGTGCCAGCACCCAAATCCCGGCAGGGAATGGCTACACCTTC. This sequence encodes CASTQIPAGNGYTF. This chain joins TRBV28 and TRBJ1-2, with D possibly matching TRBD1 (5 bases). V lost 7 bases and J 6 bases, leaving 18 bases between the germline ends. This CDR3 spans 14 amino acids. Germline assignment: CDR1 MDHEN and CDR2 SYDVKM.

The CDR3 nucleotides are TGTGCCAGCAGCTTGGTTGGGGGACTTGGGGCCAACGTCCTGACTTTC. It translates to CASSLVGGLGANVLTF. The rearrangement uses TRBV5-8 and TRBJ2-6; possible D gene TRBD2, 6 bases. The CDR3 totals 16 residues. In germline, CDR1 is SGHTS, CDR2 YDEGEE. V lost 0 bases and J 3 bases, leaving 10 bases between the germline ends.

This rearrangement joins TRBV6-5 to TRBJ1-2; TRBD1 aligns across 8 bases. V lost 5 bases, J lost 7 bases, and 9 bases stayed unmatched. Germline V gene sequence: CDR1 MNHEY, CDR2 SVGAGI. The CDR3 is 14 amino acids. In DNA, the CDR3 is TGTGCCAGCAGTAGGGACAGGCAGGGAGGTGGCTACACCTTC. It codes for CASSRDRQGGGYTF.

In its sample, this clone was seen a few times. This chain uses TRBV2 with TRBJ1-2; possible D gene TRBD1, 5 bases. Trimming cost V 4 bases and J 4 bases, with 7 bases left between them. Germline values: CDR1 SNHLY, CDR2 FYNNEI. This CDR3 has 12 residues. The CDR3 sequence is CASSAGIYGYTF. DNA of the CDR3: TGTGCCAGCAGTGCAGGGATCTATGGCTACACCTTC.

CDR3 loop: CATSRDQGDTYEQYF. For the CDR3, the DNA is TGTGCCACCAGCAGAGATCAAGGGGACACCTACGAGCAGTACTTC. The V gene is TRBV15, the J gene TRBJ2-7; D perhaps matches TRBD1 (6 bases). CDR3 length equals 15 residues. V dropped 0 bases and J dropped 2 bases, with 11 bases sitting between them. Germline-derived CDR1 and CDR2 are LNHNV and YYDKDF (reference sequence).

CDR3 DNA: TGTGCCACCATGGTGGACAGGGCCCATACTGAAGCTTTCTTT. Protein: CATMVDRAHTEAFF. The J gene is TRBJ1-1, the V gene TRBV24-1, with TRBD1 matching 8 bases. This CDR3 has 14 residues. In germline, CDR1 is KGHDR, CDR2 SFDVKD. V was pared by 8 bases and J by 5 bases, with 9 bases of the junction left unmatched.

The chain couples TRBV28 to TRBJ2-3; D is unresolved. V lost 8 bases, J lost 3 bases, and 6 bases lay in between. The V gene's germline CDR1 is MDHEN and CDR2 SYDVKM. The CDR3 consists of 11 residues. The CDR3 sequence: CASANTDTQYF. In DNA, the CDR3 is TGTGCCAGCGCTAATACAGATACGCAGTATTTT.

The rearrangement joins TRBV11-2 to TRBJ2-7; 9 bases map to TRBD2. This CDR3 has 15 amino acids. Germline loops: CDR1 SGHAT, CDR2 FQNNGV. V shed 6 bases and J 4 bases; nucleotides not matched to a gene: 10. The CDR3 spells CASRPRAGGLYEQYF. The CDR3 DNA reads TGTGCCAGCAGACCTCGAGCGGGGGGTTTATACGAGCAGTACTTC.

The chain recombines TRBV5-1 with TRBJ2-7; the D gene is possibly TRBD2 (5 bases). Trimming shortened V by 4 bases and J by 5 bases, and 19 bases separated the two germline ends. This CDR3 contains 15 residues. Per germline, CDR1 SGHRS and CDR2 YFSETQ. In DNA form, the CDR3 reads TGCGCCAGCAGCCTTACTACTGGACTGGCGGACGAGCAGTACTTC. It specifies CASSLTTGLADEQYF.

The rearrangement links TRBV15 to TRBJ2-3, with a possible D match to TRBD2 (6 bases). CDR1 and CDR2 (germline): LNHNV, YYDKDF (reference sequence). There are 18 residues in the CDR3. V was shortened by 0 bases and J by 2 bases, with 18 bases between the two germline ends. CDR3 sequence (DNA): TGTGCCACCAGCAGAGATCTCGCTTGGCGGGGACCCACAGATACGCAGTATTTT. The encoded protein is CATSRDLAWRGPTDTQYF.

The chain employs TRBV5-1 and TRBJ2-3; D gene uncertain. There are 15 residues in the CDR3. Germline CDR1 SGHRS, CDR2 YFSETQ. V was trimmed by 4 bases and J by 2 bases, leaving 14 bases between them. Here the CDR3 DNA reads TGCGCCAGCAGCACCGGGTCGTGGCCCACAGATACGCAGTATTTT. This translates into CASSTGSWPTDTQYF.

This chain connects TRBV7-8 to TRBJ2-1; perhaps TRBD2 as D (5 bases). The CDR3 contains 16 residues. Looked up from germline, CDR1 is SGHVS and CDR2 is FQNEAQ. V was cut by 2 bases and J by 7 bases, with 18 bases left in between. CDR3: CASSLKRSVSGNEQFF. Here the CDR3 DNA reads TGTGCCAGCAGCTTAAAGCGGAGCGTTTCCGGTAATGAGCAGTTCTTC.

The chain couples TRBV7-9 to TRBJ2-6; weak D call: TRBD1 (5 bases). CDR1 is SEHNR and CDR2 is FQNEAQ in the germline V gene (reference sequence). The V end was cut by 4 bases, the J end by 3 bases, with 16 bases between. The CDR3 length is 17 residues. CDR3: CASSYPGAFYGANVLTF. The CDR3 DNA is TGTGCCAGCAGCTACCCTGGGGCGTTTTATGGGGCCAACGTCCTGACTTTC.

This clone was recorded many times. The chain couples TRBV3-1 (or the pseudogene TRBV3-2) to TRBJ2-1, with 9 bases fitting TRBD2. There are 15 residues in the CDR3. CDR1 and CDR2 from the germline V gene are LGHDT and YNNKEL (reference sequence). The ends lost 2 bases at V and 9 bases at J; junction bases unmatched: 8. CDR3 nucleotides: TGTGCCAGCAGCCAACTTCTAGCGGGGATGGGTGAGCAGTTCTTC. Encoded protein: CASSQLLAGMGEQFF.

This chain joins TRBV10-3 and TRBJ1-1, with 9 bases lining up with TRBD1. The germline CDR1 and CDR2 sequences are ENHRY and SYGVKD. The J segment lost 3 bases and the V segment lost 6 bases, leaving 8 bases of the junction unmatched. The CDR3 spans 15 residues. CDR3 DNA sequence: TGTGCCATCAGACCACAGGGGGCGCGCCACACTGAAGCTTTCTTT. This translates into CAIRPQGARHTEAFF.

The rearrangement uses TRBV11-2 and TRBJ1-2, with D perhaps TRBD1 (5 bases). Trimming shortened V by 3 bases and J by 8 bases, and 10 bases separated the two germline ends. This CDR3 is 12 amino acids long. Germline V gives CDR1 SGHAT, CDR2 FQNNGV. The CDR3 sequence: CASSFGGRGYTF. CDR3 nucleotides: TGTGCCAGCAGCTTCGGGGGAAGGGGCTACACCTTC.